The 8 T cell receptor beta chains listed next were all sequenced from one sample in a study of T-cell memory formation after mild COVID-19. In TCRdb, the 5' RACE reads were re-called with MiXCR into one record per CDR3 protein. Here the sample spans 350,000 to 450,000 distinct CDR3 sequences, roughly 24% being singletons. Sequencing was done on a sample of PBMCs or a T cell subset sorted from them (not recorded which). The source of these receptors is an adult woman who had mild COVID-19 (a few samples of this study predate the infection). Cell type and time point are not known.

This clonotype was detected a few times. For the CDR3, the DNA is TGTGCCAGCTCACCAAAATTGGGGGCTAGCGGGGAGTACGGAAGCTCCTACAATGAGCAGTTCTTC. Protein product: CASSPKLGASGEYGSSYNEQFF. The V and J genes are TRBV18 and TRBJ2-1; 9 nucleotides agree with TRBD2. The V and J ends lost 2 bases and 0 bases, in that order; junction bases with no gene match: 20. From germline, CDR1 is KGHSH and CDR2 LQKENI. The CDR3 consists of 22 residues.

This clonotype was seen a few times. The rearrangement uses TRBV3-1 and TRBJ2-2; D remains ambiguous. Germline CDR1 and CDR2: LGHDT and YNNKEL (reference sequence). Trimming left V 4 bases short and J 3 bases short, with 9 bases between. The CDR3 consists of 14 residues. The CDR3 reads CASSPTSDTGELFF. CDR3 sequence (DNA): TGTGCCAGCAGCCCCACCTCAGACACCGGGGAGCTGTTTTTT. The full variable domain, with the rest looked up from reference TRBV3-1 and TRBJ2-2, is DTAVSQTPKYLVTQMGNDKSIKCEQNLGHDTMYWYKQDSKKFLKIMFSYNNKELIINETVPNRFSPKSPDKAHLNLHINSLELGDSAVYFCASSPTSDTGELFFGEGSRLTVL.

The genes are TRBV30 and TRBJ2-6, with D possibly called TRBD1 or TRBD2 (6 bases each). Germline-derived CDR1 and CDR2 are GTSNPN and SVGIG (reference sequence). Trimming shortened V by 3 bases and J by 1 base, and 13 bases separated the two germline ends. This CDR3 is 16 amino acids long. DNA for the CDR3: TGTGCCTGGAGCCTAGGGGGGATTTCTGGGGCCAACGTCCTGACTTTC. As protein: CAWSLGGISGANVLTF.

This clonotype has more than one count but fewer than ten. As DNA, the CDR3 is TGCGCCAGCAGCGCGGGACACTACACTGAAGCTTTCTTT. Translation gives CASSAGHYTEAFF. The chain uses TRBV4-1 and TRBJ1-1, with a tentative D call TRBD1 (6 bases). CDR1 and CDR2 from the germline V gene are MGHRA and YSYEKL. V lost 5 bases and J lost 3, with 10 bases in between. The CDR3 spans 13 residues.

The chain combines TRBV14 with TRBJ1-3, with D possibly TRBD1 on 5 matching bases. Trimming pared 1 base from V and 3 bases from J, leaving 10 bases between. The CDR3 has 15 residues. The germline V gene encodes CDR1 SGHDN and CDR2 FVKESK. DNA of the CDR3: TGTGCCAGCAGCCAAGCAGGGAGGGGTGGAAACACCATATATTTT. Protein product: CASSQAGRGGNTIYF.

This clonotype came up a few times. The DNA of the CDR3 is TGTGCCAGCACAAAGGGACATCAGCCCCAGCATTTT. Its translation is CASTKGHQPQHF. This chain uses TRBV12-3 or TRBV12-4 with TRBJ1-5; possible D gene TRBD1, 5 bases. With 7 bases removed from V and 5 bases from J, the gap between germline ends came to 9 bases. This CDR3 has 12 residues.

This clonotype was counted only a few times. The chain has TRBV20-1 and TRBJ2-7; D not certain. This CDR3 is built from 12 residues. V gave up 1 base and J gave up 5 bases, with 9 bases separating them. In germline, CDR1 is DFQATT, CDR2 SNEGSKA (reference sequence). The chain's CDR3 is CSARVGGHEQYF. The DNA for the CDR3 is TGCAGTGCTAGAGTCGGTGGGCACGAGCAGTACTTC.

The chain couples TRBV18 to TRBJ1-2; 11 bases agree with TRBD1. From germline, CDR1 is KGHSH and CDR2 LQKENI. CDR3 length equals 20 residues. Germline trimming cut 3 bases from V and 4 bases from J; bases unmatched to any gene: 19. The chain's CDR3 is CASSPRKYAGQGAQGYGYTF. The CDR3 DNA is TGTGCCAGCTCACCTCGGAAATATGCCGGACAGGGGGCTCAGGGCTATGGCTACACCTTC. The variable domain in full, with the rest retrieved from reference TRBV18 and TRBJ1-2, is NAGVMQNPRHLVRRRGQEARLRCSPMKGHSHVYWYRQLPEEGLKFMVYLQKENIIDESGMPKERFSAEFPKEGPSILRIQQVVRGDSAAYFCASSPRKYAGQGAQGYGYTFGSGTRLTVV.